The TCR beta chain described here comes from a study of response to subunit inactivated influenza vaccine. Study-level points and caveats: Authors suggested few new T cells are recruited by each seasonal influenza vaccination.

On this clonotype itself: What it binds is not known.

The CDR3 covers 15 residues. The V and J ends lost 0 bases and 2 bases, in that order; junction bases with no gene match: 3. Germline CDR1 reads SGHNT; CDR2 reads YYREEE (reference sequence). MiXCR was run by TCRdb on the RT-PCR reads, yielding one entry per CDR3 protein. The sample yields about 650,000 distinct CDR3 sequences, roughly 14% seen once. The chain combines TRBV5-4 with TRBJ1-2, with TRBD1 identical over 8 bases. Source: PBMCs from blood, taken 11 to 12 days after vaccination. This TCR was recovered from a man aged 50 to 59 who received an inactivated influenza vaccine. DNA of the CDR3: TGTGCCAGCAGCTTGGAGAGGACAGGGAACTATGGCTACACCTTC. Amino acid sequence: CASSLERTGNYGYTF.